The 15 T cell receptor beta chains presented below share a single source sample, sequenced in a study of Tregs in tolerant kidney transplant recipients. The assay was immunoSEQ multiplex PCR, and TCRdb's table has in-frame clones only and misses some. This table has under 300,000 clones, about 80% appearing once. The sequencing input was CD4+ T cells from blood. These receptors were obtained from a human donor in good health.

The gene calls are TRBV7-9 and TRBJ1-2, with D uncertain. The CDR3 contains 14 residues. The V gene's germline CDR1 is SEHNR and CDR2 FQNEAQ (reference sequence). With 1 base removed from V and 4 bases from J, the gap between germline ends came to 10 bases. CDR3 DNA: TGTGCCAGCAGCTTAGGGTCGGGTTCCTATGGCTACACCTTC. Protein sequence: CASSLGSGSYGYTF.

This clone was counted between two and nine times. This chain connects TRBV7-9 to TRBJ1-5; D gene uncertain. Germline assignment: CDR1 SEHNR and CDR2 FQNEAQ (reference sequence). The CDR3 loop spans 12 amino acids. V was cut by 1 base and J by 11 bases, with 9 bases left in between. Here the CDR3 reads CASSLGAGSQHF. CDR3 nucleotide sequence: TGTGCCAGCAGCTTAGGGGCCGGGTCCCAGCATTTT.

CDR3: CASLPGAPLNEQFF. The CDR3 DNA follows: TGTGCCAGCCTGCCGGGAGCTCCCCTCAATGAGCAGTTCTTC. The rearrangement uses TRBV7-9 and TRBJ2-1; D may be TRBD2 (6 bases). Germline CDR1 is SEHNR and CDR2 is FQNEAQ (reference sequence). V was cut by 8 bases and J by 6 bases, with 17 bases left in between. This CDR3 is 14 amino acids long.

This clone has only one observation. The rearrangement links TRBV7-8 to TRBJ1-6, with a possible D match to TRBD1 (6 bases). This CDR3 comprises 11 residues. The V end was cut by 8 bases, the J end by 11 bases, with 10 bases between. Germline V gene lookup returns CDR1 SGHVS and CDR2 FQNEAQ. CDR3 residues: CASGSGAPLHF. In DNA form, the CDR3 reads TGTGCCAGCGGGTCAGGGGCACCCCTCCACTTT.

This chain uses TRBV28 with TRBJ1-2, with a tentative D call TRBD1 (5 bases). The V end was cut by 6 bases, the J end by 5 bases, with 16 bases between. Germline V gives CDR1 MDHEN, CDR2 SYDVKM. The CDR3 is 14 amino acids. Here the CDR3 reads CASSLPTRTYGYTF. The CDR3 nucleotides are TGTGCCAGCAGCTTGCCGACCCGGACATATGGCTACACCTTC.

V and J are TRBV7-8 and TRBJ2-3; 9 nucleotides line up with TRBD2. With 2 bases clipped from V and 0 bases from J, the junction kept 6 bases outside the gene matches. This CDR3 has 17 amino acids. Per germline, CDR1 SGHVS and CDR2 FQNEAQ. This chain's CDR3 is CASSLFAGGSSTDTQYF. The CDR3 DNA reads TGTGCCAGCAGCTTATTCGCGGGAGGGTCTAGCACAGATACGCAGTATTTT.

The gene calls are TRBV6-5 and TRBJ2-3; maybe TRBD1 (6 bases). There are 14 residues in the CDR3. V shed 6 bases and J shed 3 bases, with 13 bases lying between them. The germline V gene encodes CDR1 MNHEY and CDR2 SVGAGI. The CDR3 loop reads CASSEDRRTDTQYF. The CDR3 DNA reads as TGTGCCAGCAGCGAGGACAGACGAACAGATACGCAGTATTTT.

The chain recombines TRBV19 with TRBJ2-4; tentatively, D is TRBD2 (5 bases). This CDR3 has 14 amino acids. Germline V gene sequence: CDR1 LNHDA, CDR2 SQIVND (reference sequence). With 0 bases removed from V and 9 bases from J, the gap between germline ends came to 12 bases. This CDR3 reads CASSIEGDRGIQYF. CDR3 coding DNA: TGTGCCAGTAGTATAGAGGGAGACCGAGGCATTCAGTACTTC.

The V and J genes are TRBV18 and TRBJ2-1; D tentatively reads TRBD1 or TRBD2 (5 bases each). Germline V gene data show CDR1 as KGHSH and CDR2 as LQKENI. V shed 1 base and J shed 0 bases, with 10 bases lying between them. The CDR3 totals 16 residues. CDR3 amino acids: CASSPLPGSSYNEQFF. The CDR3 DNA is TGTGCCAGCTCACCACTTCCAGGGAGCTCCTACAATGAGCAGTTCTTC.

The gene calls are TRBV23-1 and TRBJ1-5; the match to TRBD1 covers 9 bases. TRBV23-1 is treated as an ORF (open reading frame) with a function not yet certain. Trimming at V came to 7 bases and at J to 6 bases, leaving 10 bases not matched to a gene. CDR3 size: 15 residues. The CDR3 region is CASIWDRVFSQPQHF. CDR3 coding DNA: TGCGCCAGCATATGGGACAGGGTTTTTAGTCAGCCCCAGCATTTT.

The gene calls are TRBV5-4 and TRBJ2-7; 9 bases are shared with TRBD1. CDR1 and CDR2 (germline): SGHNT, YYREEE (reference sequence). V trimming: 4 bases; J trimming: 8 bases; junction bases outside the gene matches: 7. CDR3 length: 13 residues. The CDR3 sequence: CASSLTGGAKQYF. CDR3 bases: TGTGCCAGCAGCCTAACAGGGGGCGCGAAGCAGTACTTC.

V and J are TRBV18 and TRBJ1-3; 9 bases match TRBD1. Germline-derived CDR1 and CDR2 are KGHSH and LQKENI. Losses at the gene ends were 1 base for V and 2 bases for J; bases not matched to a gene: 9. The CDR3 has 18 amino acids. The CDR3 region has the DNA TGTGCCAGCTCACCACTCCCTCTACAGGGGGCAACTGGAAACACCATATATTTT. Its translation: CASSPLPLQGATGNTIYF.

V is TRBV6-4 and J is TRBJ2-5, with D possibly matching TRBD1 (6 bases). CDR1 is MRHNA and CDR2 is SNTAGT in the germline V gene. This CDR3 spans 14 amino acids. Trimming removed 6 bases at V and 4 bases at J, with 15 bases between. CDR3 sequence: CASSAECRGETQYF. In DNA form, the CDR3 reads TGTGCCAGCAGCGCCGAGTGCAGGGGAGAGACCCAGTACTTC.

This sequence joins TRBV6-5 and TRBJ1-1, with D tentatively TRBD1 (5 bases). The CDR3 runs to 15 residues. V shed 5 bases and J shed 4 bases, with 17 bases lying between them. Germline values: CDR1 MNHEY, CDR2 SVGAGI. The CDR3: CASSRGLGGGTEAFF. The DNA for the CDR3 is TGTGCCAGCAGTCGGGGATTAGGTGGGGGCACTGAAGCTTTCTTT.

The chain recombines TRBV7-2 with TRBJ2-7; 11 positions match TRBD2. The CDR3 length is 16 residues. V trimming: 4 bases; J trimming: 8 bases; junction bases outside the gene matches: 13. The germline CDR1 and CDR2 sequences are SGHTA and FQGNSA. The CDR3 DNA follows: TGTGCCAGCAGCTGGAGTTCGGGACTAGCGGTCTATCAGCAGTACTTC. This translates into CASSWSSGLAVYQQYF.